These 14 T cell receptor beta chains came from one sample sequenced in a study of CD8 T cells in ankylosing spondylitis. Via MiXCR, TCRdb re-called the 5' RACE reads, giving one row per CDR3 protein. This sample has about 150,000 distinct CDR3 sequences; about 7% occur once, and the top ten carry roughly an eighth. Sequences were obtained from blood, either unsorted or a sorted T cell fraction (not recorded which). These receptors all stem from a female donor with ankylosing spondylitis or in good health (not recorded which).

This clonotype was seen at least ten times. CDR3 DNA: TGTGCCAGTAGTAACGCAGGGGGCTCGGGCACCGGGGAGCTGTTTTTT. Protein sequence: CASSNAGGSGTGELFF. V is TRBV19 and J is TRBJ2-2; TRBD1 matches 8 bases. This CDR3 comprises 16 residues. V shed 4 bases and J 4 bases; nucleotides not matched to a gene: 8. Germline V lookup: CDR1 LNHDA, CDR2 SQIVND (reference sequence).

This clonotype has ten or more counts. The chain employs TRBV7-2 and TRBJ2-1, with D possibly TRBD2 on 7 matching bases. The germline V and J ends were trimmed by 5 bases and 5 bases, with 16 bases remaining between them. The CDR3 has 15 residues. The germline CDR1 and CDR2 sequences are SGHTA and FQGNSA. The DNA for the CDR3 is TGTGCCAGCAGCCCCCGGGGGAGGGGGAACAATGAGCAGTTCTTC. Its protein product is CASSPRGRGNNEQFF.

The table lists this clonotype with many counts. The rearrangement joins TRBV7-3 to TRBJ2-3; 8 nucleotides line up with TRBD1. From germline, CDR1 is SGHTA and CDR2 FQGTGA. Trimming at V came to 2 bases and at J to 0 bases, leaving 1 base not matched to a gene. CDR3 length: 15 amino acids. This chain's CDR3 is CASSLQGASTDTQYF. CDR3 in DNA: TGTGCCAGCAGCTTACAGGGGGCGAGCACAGATACGCAGTATTTT.

This clonotype occurred many times. The genes are TRBV12-3 or TRBV12-4 and TRBJ2-7; unclear D gene. Trimming left V 5 bases short and J 0 bases short, with 11 bases between. The CDR3 extends over 14 amino acids. CDR3 protein: CASSPLQISYEQYF. The CDR3 DNA sequence: TGTGCCAGCAGTCCCCTACAGATCTCCTACGAGCAGTACTTC.

This clonotype was detected many times. The chain links TRBV12-3 or TRBV12-4 to TRBJ2-1; D is ambiguous. With 7 bases removed from V and 8 bases from J, the gap between germline ends came to 12 bases. The CDR3 totals 12 residues. The CDR3 region has the DNA TGTGCCAGCACGGACCCTGGGGATGAGCAGTTCTTC. It codes for CASTDPGDEQFF.

This clonotype was detected a few times. The chain links TRBV14 to TRBJ2-7, with D tentatively TRBD2 (6 bases). Germline V gives CDR1 SGHDN, CDR2 FVKESK. The V end lost 0 bases, the J end lost 7 bases, and 10 bases lay between the germline ends. The length of the CDR3 is 13 residues. Here the CDR3 DNA reads TGTGCCAGCAGCCAAGAAAGGGCGGGGGAGCAGTACTTC. This sequence encodes CASSQERAGEQYF. The full variable domain, its missing parts supplied by reference TRBV14 and TRBJ2-7, is EAGVTQFPSHSVIEKGQTVTLRCDPISGHDNLYWYRRVMGKEIKFLLHFVKESKQDESGMPNNRFLAERTGGTYSTLKVQPAELEDSGVYFCASSQERAGEQYFGPGTRLTVT.

This clonotype was counted many times. The J gene is TRBJ2-5, the V gene TRBV12-3 or TRBV12-4; D gene unclear. V lost 6 bases to trimming and J lost 0 bases, with 5 bases between them. The CDR3 contains 12 residues. The CDR3 sequence is CASRQYQETQYF. For the CDR3, the DNA is TGTGCCAGCAGACAGTACCAAGAGACCCAGTACTTC.

This clonotype was seen ten or more times. The V and J genes are TRBV9 and TRBJ1-3, with D tentatively TRBD1 (6 bases). CDR1 and CDR2 (germline): SGDLS, YYNGEE. V was trimmed by 7 bases and J by 2 bases, leaving 16 bases between them. This CDR3 is built from 15 residues. CDR3 DNA sequence: TGTGCCAGCGATAAAGGGGGTACCCCTGGAAACACCATATATTTT. Its translation is CASDKGGTPGNTIYF.

The chain uses TRBV7-3 and TRBJ2-3; no reliable D call. V shed 4 bases and J shed 0 bases, with 8 bases lying between them. Germline-derived CDR1 and CDR2 are SGHTA and FQGTGA. The CDR3 has 14 amino acids. This CDR3 reads CASSSAGSTDTQYF. The CDR3, as DNA: TGTGCCAGCAGCTCCGCCGGGAGCACAGATACGCAGTATTTT.

This clonotype occurred many times. The V call is TRBV20-1, the J call TRBJ2-2; D remains ambiguous. Between the trimmed V and J ends, which lost 5 bases and 4 bases, there was a span of 11 bases. Germline V lookup: CDR1 DFQATT, CDR2 SNEGSKA (reference sequence). CDR3 size: 13 residues. The CDR3 loop reads CSARVRSTGELFF. CDR3 DNA sequence: TGCAGTGCTCGCGTTAGGTCCACCGGGGAGCTGTTTTTT.

This clonotype came up many times. The V gene is TRBV6-2 or TRBV6-3, the J gene TRBJ2-7; no definite D call. V lost 0 bases and J lost 2, with 8 bases in between. The CDR3 contains 14 residues. Germline V gene data show CDR1 as MNHEY and CDR2 as SVGEGT. CDR3 amino acids: CASSYSGLPYEQYF. CDR3 DNA: TGTGCCAGCAGTTACTCAGGGCTTCCCTACGAGCAGTACTTC.

This clonotype was counted ten times or more. The V call is TRBV4-2, the J call TRBJ2-5, with 8 bases aligning to TRBD2. The CDR3 sequence is 15 residues long. The V segment lost 0 bases and the J segment 1 base; nucleotides outside the gene matches: 1. Germline lookup yields CDR1 LGHNA and CDR2 YNFKEQ. The CDR3 here is CASSQDRGGQETQYF. The DNA for the CDR3 is TGTGCCAGCAGCCAAGATCGGGGGGGCCAAGAGACCCAGTACTTC.

The chain employs TRBV7-9 and TRBJ2-7, with no clear D. V lost 5 bases to trimming and J lost 3 bases, with 23 bases between them. Germline CDR1 and CDR2: SEHNR and FQNEAQ (reference sequence). The CDR3 extends over 17 amino acids. The CDR3 coding sequence is TGTGCCAGCAGCACTTCGATTCCCCCGGTGAACATCTACGAGCAGTACTTC. Protein product: CASSTSIPPVNIYEQYF.

This clonotype showed up many times. V gene TRBV5-6 combines with J gene TRBJ1-1, with TRBD1 matching over 8 bases. Trimming cost V 4 bases and J 5 bases; bases outside gene matches: 7. The CDR3 covers 14 residues. Per the germline V gene, CDR1 is SGHDT and CDR2 is YYEEEE. The CDR3 loop is CASSGTGGRTEAFF. The CDR3 DNA sequence: TGTGCCAGCAGCGGAACAGGGGGAAGGACTGAAGCTTTCTTT.